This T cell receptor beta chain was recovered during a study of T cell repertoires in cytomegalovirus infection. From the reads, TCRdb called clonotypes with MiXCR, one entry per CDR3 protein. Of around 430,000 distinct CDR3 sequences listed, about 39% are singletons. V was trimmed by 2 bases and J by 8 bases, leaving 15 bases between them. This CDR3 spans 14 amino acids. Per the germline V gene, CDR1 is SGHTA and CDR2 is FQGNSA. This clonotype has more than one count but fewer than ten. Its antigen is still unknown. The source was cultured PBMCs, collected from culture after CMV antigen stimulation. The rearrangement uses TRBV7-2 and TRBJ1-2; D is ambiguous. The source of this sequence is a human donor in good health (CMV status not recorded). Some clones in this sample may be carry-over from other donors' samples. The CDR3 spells CASSLRVEVRGYTF. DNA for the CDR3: TGTGCCAGCAGCTTAAGGGTTGAGGTTCGCGGCTACACCTTC.